This T cell receptor (beta chain) was sequenced in a study of control samples from healthy donors and cancer patients. TCRdb's copy holds only in-frame clones and misses some; the assay was immunoSEQ multiplex PCR. The table has 130,000 to 150,000 clones, 90% to 95% seen once; the top ten hold more than 13%. The CDR3 is made up of 14 amino acids. Looked up from germline, CDR1 is KGHSH and CDR2 is LQKENI. Trimming removed 0 bases at V and 4 bases at J, with 7 bases between. This chain joins TRBV18 and TRBJ1-5; the D is unclear. The sequence was obtained from a man in his 60s with colorectal cancer. Sequencing was done on a sample of PBMCs. CDR3 DNA sequence: TGTGCCAGCTCACCACCGGCAGTAAATCAGCCCCAGCATTTT. Protein product: CASSPPAVNQPQHF.